This T cell receptor (beta chain) was retrieved from a study of T-cell reconstitution after alpha-beta-depleted transplantation in children. This clonotype was seen at least ten times. CDR3 length: 15 residues. Trimming stripped 0 bases from V and 4 bases from J, with 10 bases between. CDR1 and CDR2 from the germline V gene are SEHNR and FQNEAQ (reference sequence). This sample's TCRbeta library carried unique molecular identifier barcodes. From the PCR reads, TCRdb called clonotypes with MiXCR, one entry per CDR3 protein. The data contain some 490,000 distinct CDR3 sequences, around 12% of them singletons.

This receptor was obtained from a human donor who donated a stem cell graft to a child with combined immunodeficiency. This chain uses TRBV7-9 with TRBJ2-1, with D possibly being TRBD2 (5 bases). This specimen was PBMCs from the stem cell graft donor, taken from the stem cell graft. CDR3 protein: CASSLAVGEYNEQFF. The DNA for the CDR3 is TGTGCCAGCAGCTTAGCAGTCGGGGAATACAATGAGCAGTTCTTC.